This passage covers 31 T cell receptor beta chains from one sample sequenced in a study of shared clonotypes between healthy human individuals. Profiled with immunoSEQ multiplex PCR; TCRdb holds only in-frame clones, not every one. The table includes roughly 1,000,000 clones, around three quarters detected once. Sequenced material: memory CD4+ T cells from PBMCs. The subset here: CD45RA-negative fraction. These receptors originate from a man aged 18 to 30 in good health. Some clones in this sample may be carry-over from other donors' samples.

The J gene is TRBJ2-3, the V gene TRBV28; 9 bases align to TRBD1. CDR1 MDHEN and CDR2 SYDVKM come from the germline V gene. This CDR3 spans 15 amino acids. Trimming cost V 5 bases and J 2 bases; bases outside gene matches: 5. DNA for the CDR3: TGTGCCAGCAGTCAGGACAGGGGATCCACAGATACGCAGTATTTT. This translates into CASSQDRGSTDTQYF.

This clone turned up a few times. V and J are TRBV5-1 and TRBJ2-1; 8 positions agree with TRBD2. The J segment lost 6 bases and the V segment lost 1 base, leaving 6 bases of the junction unmatched. The CDR3 is 15 residues long. Germline assignment: CDR1 SGHRS and CDR2 YFSETQ. For the CDR3, the DNA is TGCGCCAGCAGCTTGAGCGGGAGCGAGGTCAATGAGCAGTTCTTC. This translates into CASSLSGSEVNEQFF.

This clone turned up a few times. The chain employs TRBV5-6 and TRBJ2-3; perhaps TRBD2 as D (5 bases). The CDR3 spans 15 residues. With 4 bases removed from V and 7 bases from J, the gap between germline ends came to 19 bases. Germline CDR1 SGHDT, CDR2 YYEEEE. The CDR3 coding sequence is TGTGCCAGCAGCAACGAATTCTCCAAGGACTATACGCAGTATTTT. This translates into CASSNEFSKDYTQYF.

The chain recombines TRBV6-1 with TRBJ1-1, with a weak D call TRBD1 (6 bases). Trimming shortened V by 7 bases and J by 4 bases, and 10 bases separated the two germline ends. The CDR3 runs to 12 residues. Per germline, CDR1 MNHNS and CDR2 SASEGT. CDR3 region: CASKGGVTEAFF. The CDR3 bases are TGTGCCAGCAAGGGGGGCGTCACTGAAGCTTTCTTT.

The chain joins TRBV20-1 to TRBJ2-1; D not certain. Per the germline V gene, CDR1 is DFQATT and CDR2 is SNEGSKA (reference sequence). The CDR3 is made up of 10 amino acids. The V gene lost 1 base and the J gene lost 10 bases, with 5 bases spanning the gap. This chain's CDR3 is CSARAREQFF. CDR3 DNA sequence: TGCAGTGCTAGAGCCAGGGAGCAGTTCTTC.

This chain uses TRBV11-2 with TRBJ2-5, with 8 bases fitting TRBD2. With 5 bases clipped from V and 4 bases from J, the junction kept 9 bases outside the gene matches. Germline V gives CDR1 SGHAT, CDR2 FQNNGV. The CDR3 is made up of 15 amino acids. Here the CDR3 reads CASSPPGTRRETQYF. The CDR3, as DNA: TGTGCCAGCAGCCCACCTGGGACTAGAAGAGAGACCCAGTACTTC.

This clone was counted only a few times. Distinct nucleotide sequences in the sample also encode this CDR3. The CDR3, as DNA: TGCGCCAGCAGACTTGGGGTTACTAGCAATCAGCCCCAGCATTTT. Its translation is CASRLGVTSNQPQHF. V usage is TRBV5-1 and J usage is TRBJ1-5; no clear D gene. Trimming pared 5 bases from V and 0 bases from J, leaving 12 bases between. CDR1 SGHRS and CDR2 YFSETQ come from the germline V gene. The CDR3 has 15 residues.

The chain is built from TRBV5-1 and TRBJ1-2; TRBD1 is a possible D gene (6 bases). This CDR3 has 15 residues. From germline, CDR1 is SGHRS and CDR2 YFSETQ. V lost 1 base and J 2 bases, leaving 12 bases between the germline ends. As DNA, the CDR3 is TGCGCCAGCAGCTTGATTCAGGGGCCGAACTATGGCTACACCTTC. Its translation is CASSLIQGPNYGYTF.

The chain has TRBV15 and TRBJ2-1; a weak D match, TRBD2 (6 bases). The germline CDR1 and CDR2 sequences are LNHNV and YYDKDF (reference sequence). Trimming stripped 1 base from V and 2 bases from J, with 9 bases between. CDR3 size: 15 residues. DNA for the CDR3: TGTGCCACCAGCAGAGCGGGAGTAACCTACAATGAGCAGTTCTTC. Its translation: CATSRAGVTYNEQFF.

V gene TRBV11-2 combines with J gene TRBJ2-7; 13 bases line up with TRBD2. After removal of 3 bases from V and 6 bases from J, the junction contained 5 bases not matched to a gene. This CDR3 has 15 amino acids. CDR1 and CDR2 (germline): SGHAT, FQNNGV. In DNA form, the CDR3 reads TGTGCCAGCAGCTTCGGACTAGCGGGAGCTGGCGAGCAGTACTTC. It codes for CASSFGLAGAGEQYF.

This clone was picked up one time. This sample also contains other DNA sequences that code for the same CDR3. The chain links TRBV5-1 to TRBJ2-6; D not resolved. Trimming removed 7 bases from V and 0 bases from J, with 11 bases in between. Germline V gene data show CDR1 as SGHRS and CDR2 as YFSETQ. The CDR3 has 15 residues. Written as DNA, the CDR3 is TGCGCCAGCTCTCAGGCCCTCTCTGGGGCCAACGTCCTGACTTTC. Translation gives CASSQALSGANVLTF.

This sequence joins TRBV4-3 and TRBJ2-3; TRBD2 is a possible D gene (5 bases). Germline V CDR1 and CDR2: LGHNA, YSLEER. V was clipped by 2 bases and J by 4 bases, with 19 bases between them. The CDR3 totals 17 residues. The chain's CDR3 is CASSQTPGGFGADTQYF. CDR3 coding DNA: TGCGCCAGCAGCCAAACCCCAGGAGGCTTCGGGGCAGATACGCAGTATTTT.

At least ten counts were recorded for this clone. V is TRBV28 and J is TRBJ2-6, with 7 bases identical to TRBD1. With 8 bases clipped from V and 3 bases from J, the junction kept 10 bases outside the gene matches. CDR3 length equals 16 residues. The V gene's germline CDR1 is MDHEN and CDR2 SYDVKM. In nucleotides, the CDR3 is TGTGCCAGCCGTCGACAGGGAGTAAGTGGGGCCAACGTCCTGACTTTC. Protein: CASRRQGVSGANVLTF.

The sample holds many counts of this clone. The genes are TRBV11-2 and TRBJ2-5; D remains unclear. With 5 bases removed from V and 5 bases from J, the gap between germline ends came to 12 bases. The CDR3 is 13 residues long. Germline loops: CDR1 SGHAT, CDR2 FQNNGV. The CDR3 reads CASSPGLVETQYF. The CDR3, as DNA: TGTGCCAGCAGCCCCGGGCTAGTGGAGACCCAGTACTTC.

There are a few counts of this clone. The chain links TRBV15 to TRBJ2-1; unclear D gene. Germline lookup yields CDR1 LNHNV and CDR2 YYDKDF (reference sequence). This CDR3 spans 17 amino acids. V lost 1 base to trimming and J lost 0 bases, with 13 bases between them. This CDR3 reads CATSRVGGTGSYNEQFF. DNA for the CDR3: TGTGCCACCAGCAGAGTGGGCGGAACCGGCTCCTACAATGAGCAGTTCTTC.

The chain employs TRBV7-9 and TRBJ2-5; either TRBD1 or TRBD2 may supply D (5 bases each). V lost 1 base and J lost 2, with 8 bases in between. Germline V gene sequence: CDR1 SEHNR, CDR2 FQNEAQ (reference sequence). The CDR3 sequence is 14 residues long. This CDR3 reads CASSLDGAQETQYF. Written as DNA, the CDR3 is TGTGCCAGCAGCTTAGACGGGGCTCAAGAGACCCAGTACTTC.

This chain joins TRBV2 and TRBJ2-7; 7 nucleotides align to TRBD2. The CDR3 extends over 10 amino acids. The V and J ends lost 10 bases and 4 bases, in that order; junction bases with no gene match: 1. Germline V gives CDR1 SNHLY, CDR2 FYNNEI. The CDR3 coding sequence is TGTGCCACCGGGGGGTACGAGCAGTACTTC. This codes for CATGGYEQYF.

J is TRBJ2-7 and V is TRBV15; 9 bases are a match to TRBD2. Germline V lookup: CDR1 LNHNV, CDR2 YYDKDF (reference sequence). The CDR3 is 20 amino acids. V dropped 5 bases and J dropped 2; count of bases not matched to a gene: 22. CDR3 loop: CATSELTTIILRGRAYEQYF. DNA for the CDR3: TGTGCCACCAGCGAACTGACGACTATCATATTACGCGGGAGGGCCTACGAGCAGTACTTC.

The genes are TRBV9 and TRBJ2-3, with no clear D. Germline V gene data show CDR1 as SGDLS and CDR2 as YYNGEE. The CDR3 is 15 amino acids. Between the trimmed V and J ends, which lost 0 bases and 4 bases, there was a span of 12 bases. The CDR3 protein is CASSVVARGADTQYF. The CDR3 DNA is TGTGCCAGCAGCGTAGTGGCGAGAGGTGCAGATACGCAGTATTTT.

The chain joins TRBV6-1 to TRBJ2-1; 10 bases match TRBD2. Germline V gives CDR1 MNHNS, CDR2 SASEGT. The CDR3 has 15 amino acids. The V segment lost 5 bases and the J segment 12 bases; nucleotides outside the gene matches: 13. The CDR3 DNA reads as TGTGCCAGCAGTACCCACCTACCCCGACTAGCGGGGCAGTTCTTC. Amino acids: CASSTHLPRLAGQFF.

The J gene is TRBJ1-2, the V gene TRBV19; TRBD1 agrees at 9 bases. The germline V gene has CDR1 LNHDA and CDR2 SQIVND (reference sequence). V trimming: 6 bases; J trimming: 6 bases; junction bases outside the gene matches: 8. This CDR3 comprises 14 residues. The CDR3, as DNA: TGTGCCAGTAGCGACAGGGGGGTATTAGATGGCTACACCTTC. Translation gives CASSDRGVLDGYTF.

The rearrangement uses TRBV5-4 and TRBJ2-5; 12 bases align to TRBD2. Trimming removed 4 bases from V and 9 bases from J; junction bases left unmatched: 13. Per germline, CDR1 SGHNT and CDR2 YYREEE (reference sequence). The CDR3 totals 16 residues. CDR3 coding DNA: TGTGCCAGCAGCGTCCGGACTAGCGGGGACAAGATGGCCCAGTACTTC. Its protein product is CASSVRTSGDKMAQYF.

This clone came up once. The V gene is TRBV11-1, the J gene TRBJ2-2; D could derive from TRBD1 or TRBD2 (5 bases each). The CDR3 covers 13 residues. Germline loops: CDR1 SGHAT, CDR2 FQDESV (reference sequence). V gave up 0 bases and J gave up 8 bases, with 7 bases separating them. The CDR3 spells CASSLAGEGELFF. CDR3 bases: TGTGCCAGCAGCTTAGCGGGGGAAGGGGAGCTGTTTTTT.

V gene TRBV2 combines with J gene TRBJ1-4; tentative D call: TRBD1 (6 bases). Trimming took off 7 bases at V and 2 bases at J, with 17 bases between the two ends. The CDR3 covers 16 residues. In germline, CDR1 is SNHLY, CDR2 FYNNEI. Written as DNA, the CDR3 is TGTGCCAGCATGGGTGGTTCGGGGGCCACTAATGAAAAACTGTTTTTT. Translated: CASMGGSGATNEKLFF.

On this clone itself: Other DNA sequences of this sample code for an identical CDR3. The rearrangement uses TRBV7-2 and TRBJ1-1; 8 bases match TRBD1. Per germline, CDR1 SGHTA and CDR2 FQGNSA. The CDR3 is 14 amino acids. V trimming: 5 bases; J trimming: 5 bases; junction bases outside the gene matches: 7. The CDR3 sequence: CASSLRTGSTEAFF. In nucleotides, the CDR3 is TGTGCCAGCAGCCTAAGGACAGGGAGTACTGAAGCTTTCTTT.

V is TRBV2 and J is TRBJ2-7, with 7 bases lining up with TRBD1. Germline-derived CDR1 and CDR2 are SNHLY and FYNNEI. The J segment lost 4 bases and the V segment lost 6 bases, leaving 6 bases of the junction unmatched. CDR3 length: 13 amino acids. CDR3 DNA sequence: TGTGCCAGCAGCAGGACAGGACTTTACGAGCAGTACTTC. This sequence encodes CASSRTGLYEQYF.

The rearrangement links TRBV27 to TRBJ1-2; D is ambiguous. Trimming removed 10 bases at V and 3 bases at J, with 15 bases between. The CDR3 sequence is 13 residues long. CDR1 is MNHEY, CDR2 SMNVEV, per germline (reference sequence). CDR3 loop: CATTSIRDYGYTF. CDR3 DNA: TGTGCCACCACGAGTATTAGGGACTATGGCTACACCTTC.

J is TRBJ1-6 and V is TRBV30; TRBD1 matches 8 bases. The CDR3 is 16 amino acids. Germline V CDR1 and CDR2: GTSNPN, SVGIG (reference sequence). Germline trimming cut 3 bases from V and 7 bases from J; bases unmatched to any gene: 11. The CDR3 region has the DNA TGTGCCTGGAGCGACACAGGACAGGGAGCGAATTCACCCCTCCACTTT. It encodes CAWSDTGQGANSPLHF.

The gene calls are TRBV16 and TRBJ1-3, with 8 bases aligning to TRBD1. The germline V gene encodes CDR1 KGHSY and CDR2 FQNENV. Trimming at V came to 5 bases and at J to 0 bases, leaving 9 bases not matched to a gene. CDR3 length: 17 amino acids. CDR3 protein: CASSNGGQAYSGNTIYF. In DNA form, the CDR3 reads TGTGCCAGCAGCAACGGGGGACAGGCCTACTCTGGAAACACCATATATTTT. The variable domain in full, with the rest retrieved from reference TRBV16 and TRBJ1-3, is GEEVAQTPKHLVRGEGQKAKLYCAPIKGHSYVFWYQQVLKNEFKFLISFQNENVFDETGMPKERFSAKCLPNSPCSLEIQATKLEDSAVYFCASSNGGQAYSGNTIYFGEGSWLTVV.

This clone has just a few counts. V is TRBV5-6 and J is TRBJ1-2; a possible D gene is TRBD1 (5 bases). Trimming removed 0 bases from V and 8 bases from J, with 11 bases in between. From germline, CDR1 is SGHDT and CDR2 YYEEEE. The CDR3 spans 13 residues. CDR3: CASSLGQGLGYTF. Here the CDR3 DNA reads TGTGCCAGCAGCTTGGGGCAGGGTTTAGGCTACACCTTC.

The rearrangement links TRBV6-5 to TRBJ2-7, with D unresolved. Germline V gene sequence: CDR1 MNHEY, CDR2 SVGAGI. Trimming removed 2 bases at V and 2 bases at J, with 16 bases between. The CDR3 is 16 residues long. CDR3 nucleotides: TGTGCCAGCAGTTACCTTCCTCTGGGTATGGCCTACGAGCAGTACTTC. This encodes CASSYLPLGMAYEQYF.